These T cell receptor beta chains were read from a single sample in a study of PD-1 blockade in classical Hodgkin lymphoma. TCRdb's copy holds only in-frame clones and misses some; the assay was immunoSEQ multiplex PCR. The repertoire has roughly 35,000 clones, 88% of them found once; the top ten carry approximately 8.1%. The sample consisted of peripheral blood mononuclear cells (PBMCs), taken before the second cycle of nivolumab. These receptors all stem from a human donor with classical Hodgkin lymphoma. CDR3s include the opening cysteine and the closing phenylalanine or tryptophan. A D gene is named only where the DNA matches it firmly. Clone sizes are given selectively: once, few, many, or a class where the clone is expanded.

clone size,D gene,J gene,V gene,CDR3 protein,CDR3 DNA
once,NA,TRBJ1-1,TRBV6-1,CASSPQSRGSGAFF,TGTGCCAGCAGTCCTCAAAGTCGGGGATCGGGAGCTTTCTTT
NA,TRBD2,TRBJ2-7,TRBV4-2,CASSQDPGWGLAYEQYF,TGTGCCAGCAGCCAAGATCCGGGTTGGGGACTAGCCTACGAGCAGTACTTC
NA,NA,TRBJ1-1,TRBV28,CASRPPGRMNTEAFF,TGTGCCAGCAGGCCCCCGGGCAGAATGAACACTGAAGCTTTCTTT
NA,NA,TRBJ2-1,TRBV5-1,CASSSTGNEQFF,TGCGCCAGCAGCTCGACTGGAAATGAGCAGTTCTTC
NA,NA,TRBJ2-7,TRBV6-6,CASSRTAPEKTYEQYF,TGTGCCAGCAGTCGGACAGCGCCAGAAAAAACCTACGAGCAGTACTTC
NA,NA,TRBJ2-5,TRBV20-1,CSARKETQYF,TGCAGTGCAAGAAAAGAGACCCAGTACTTC
NA,NA,TRBJ2-1,TRBV7-6,CASRLRSGLENNEQFF,TGTGCCAGCAGATTACGATCGGGACTGGAAAACAATGAGCAGTTCTTC
NA,TRBD1,TRBJ2-7,TRBV29-1,CSVAAHRGPGVEQYF,TGCAGCGTTGCCGCCCACAGGGGGCCCGGTGTCGAGCAGTACTTC
NA,NA,TRBJ2-7,TRBV29-1,CSATLPLYEQYF,TGCAGCGCGACTCTTCCTCTCTACGAGCAGTACTTC
NA,NA,TRBJ2-2,TRBV11-2,CASSLVEGPTGELFF,TGTGCCAGCAGCTTGGTGGAGGGACCCACCGGGGAGCTGTTTTTT
NA,NA,TRBJ2-7,TRBV19,CASSTGLSEQYF,TGTGCCAGTAGTACAGGCCTCTCCGAGCAGTACTTC
NA,TRBD1,TRBJ2-1,TRBV2,CASGIQGWHEQFF,TGTGCCAGCGGAATACAGGGGTGGCATGAGCAGTTCTTC
NA,NA,TRBJ1-1,TRBV28,CASSSTEAFF,TGTGCCAGCAGTTCCACCGAAGCTTTCTTT
once,NA,TRBJ2-2,TRBV18,CASSPANTGELFF,TGTGCCAGCTCGCCCGCGAACACCGGGGAGCTGTTTTTT
once,TRBD2,TRBJ2-7,TRBV27,CASSSSGRAYEQYF,TGTGCCAGCAGCTCGAGCGGGAGGGCCTACGAGCAGTACTTC
NA,TRBD1,TRBJ1-5,TRBV4-1,CASSQGKGQTYSNQPQHF,TGCGCCAGCAGCCAGGGTAAGGGACAGACATATAGCAATCAGCCCCAGCATTTT
NA,NA,TRBJ1-2,TRBV7-3,CASSLTPTPRNYGYTF,TGTGCCAGCAGCTTAACTCCGACCCCCCGTAACTATGGCTACACCTTC
NA,NA,TRBJ2-7,TRBV7-2,CASSLEGITQYF,TGTGCCAGCAGCTTAGAAGGGATCACGCAGTACTTC
NA,TRBD1,TRBJ2-5,TRBV11-2,CASSLDGDRGWQETQYF,TGTGCCAGCAGCTTAGATGGGGACAGGGGGTGGCAAGAGACCCAGTACTTC
medium-sized,NA,TRBJ2-1,TRBV6-5,CASSASVSSYNEQFF,TGTGCCAGCAGTGCTAGCGTGAGCTCCTACAATGAGCAGTTCTTC
NA,TRBD1,TRBJ1-1,TRBV11-2,CASSKGTGGNTEAFF,TGTGCCAGCAGCAAGGGGACAGGGGGAAACACTGAAGCTTTCTTT
NA,NA,TRBJ1-5,TRBV28,CASSSRLRVISNQPQHF,TGTGCCAGCAGTTCTCGGTTGAGGGTCATAAGCAATCAGCCCCAGCATTTT
NA,NA,TRBJ2-5,TRBV19,CASAEGLTQYF,TGTGCCAGTGCCGAAGGGCTGACCCAGTACTTC
NA,NA,TRBJ1-2,TRBV5-1,CASSLAYGGVRGLYGYTF,TGCGCCAGCAGCTTGGCCTATGGAGGCGTGAGGGGTCTCTATGGCTACACCTTC
NA,TRBD2,TRBJ2-7,TRBV7-2,CASSPGLAENEQYF,TGTGCCAGCAGCCCGGGACTAGCGGAGAACGAGCAGTACTTC
NA,TRBD2,TRBJ2-7,TRBV27,CASSSPLAGSYEQYF,TGTGCCAGCAGTTCTCCCTTAGCGGGGTCCTACGAGCAGTACTTC
NA,NA,TRBJ2-7,TRBV10-1,CVIPDHSYEQYF,TGCGTAATACCGGACCACTCCTACGAGCAGTACTTC
NA,NA,TRBJ2-1,TRBV18,CASSPGVLSRNEQFF,TGTGCCAGCTCACCCGGTGTCCTAAGTAGGAATGAGCAGTTCTTC
NA,NA,TRBJ1-6,TRBV28,CASSLTVLKANSPLHF,TGTGCCAGCAGTTTGACAGTTCTCAAAGCCAATTCACCCCTCCACTTT
NA,NA,TRBJ2-2,TRBV2,CASNRETVNTGELFF,TGTGCCAGCAACCGGGAGACAGTCAACACCGGGGAGCTGTTTTTT
NA,NA,TRBJ2-5,TRBV10-2,CASSDGGIQETQYF,TGCGCCAGCAGTGATGGCGGAATCCAAGAGACCCAGTACTTC
NA,TRBD2,TRBJ2-7,TRBV18,CASSSYLAGVAYEQYF,TGTGCCAGCTCATCCTACCTAGCGGGAGTAGCCTACGAGCAGTACTTC
once,NA,TRBJ2-1,TRBV11-3,CASSLRVRRWEQFF,TGTGCCAGCAGCTTAAGGGTCAGACGATGGGAGCAGTTCTTC
NA,NA,TRBJ2-7,TRBV7-2,CASSPGFYEQYF,TGTGCCAGCAGCCCGGGGTTCTACGAGCAGTACTTC
NA,NA,TRBJ2-2,TRBV7-9,CASSFRTASTGELFF,TGTGCCAGCAGCTTCAGGACAGCGAGCACCGGGGAGCTGTTTTTT
NA,TRBD1,TRBJ1-1,TRBV9,CASSATGATEAFF,TGTGCCAGCAGCGCAACAGGGGCTACTGAAGCTTTCTTT
NA,NA,TRBJ2-7,TRBV5-4,CASSLAGNREEQYF,TGTGCCAGCAGCTTGGCGGGGAACCGCGAGGAGCAGTACTTC
few,NA,TRBJ2-4,TRBV4-2,CASSQGQHSKNIQYF,TGTGCCAGCAGCCAAGGACAACATTCCAAAAACATTCAGTACTTC
NA,NA,TRBJ1-3,TRBV25-1,CASSEFGRGSGNTIYF,TGTGCCAGCAGTGAATTCGGCCGGGGCTCTGGAAACACCATATATTTT
NA,NA,TRBJ2-7,TRBV9,CASSLLGTPTYEQYF,TGTGCCAGCAGCCTTCTAGGGACACCCACCTACGAGCAGTACTTC
NA,NA,TRBJ2-3,TRBV19,CASSMDSGYTDTQYF,TGTGCCAGTAGTATGGACAGCGGGTACACAGATACGCAGTATTTT
NA,NA,TRBJ2-3,TRBV30,CAWSLGGGHNTQYF,TGTGCCTGGAGCCTAGGTGGGGGCCATAATACGCAGTATTTT
NA,TRBD1,TRBJ2-3,TRBV28,CASSYDRGLYTDTQYF,TGTGCCAGCAGTTACGACAGGGGCCTTTATACAGATACGCAGTATTTT
NA,TRBD2,TRBJ2-7,TRBV19,CASSNPFSGKFYEQYF,TGTGCCAGTAGTAACCCCTTTAGCGGGAAGTTCTACGAGCAGTACTTC
few,NA,TRBJ1-2,TRBV5-1,CASSLGVVGWGYTF,TGCGCCAGCAGCTTGGGAGTGGTGGGATGGGGCTACACCTTC
NA,TRBD2,TRBJ2-7,TRBV5-1,CASALAGVFYEQYF,TGCGCCAGCGCCCTAGCGGGAGTCTTCTACGAGCAGTACTTC
NA,TRBD2,TRBJ2-2,TRBV5-1,CASSDGKAGGTGELFF,TGCGCCAGCAGCGACGGGAAAGCGGGAGGCACCGGGGAGCTGTTTTTT
NA,NA,TRBJ2-2,TRBV6-4,CASSRDWAGELFF,TGTGCCAGCAGCCGGGACTGGGCCGGGGAGCTGTTTTTT